This paragraph reports one TCR beta chain. Its antigen is unknown. This CDR3 spans 14 amino acids. J gave up 7 bases and V 6 bases, and 11 bases lay outside the gene matches. Per the germline V gene, CDR1 is MDHEN and CDR2 is SYDVKM. The source of the sample is a study of shared clonotypes between healthy human individuals. At the level of the study: Each donor contributed plates that comprised three CD4 naive, three CD4 memory, two CD8 naive and one CD8 memory.

Study-wide points: It was observed that roughly 4.8% of naive CD4 clonotypes were shared across several donors. In having few donors, the study represented limited genetic and exposure-history diversity. When compared with the clonotypes that were shared by all four sorted-subset donors, the non-shared clonotypes turned out to have lower generation probabilities.

Sequencing was performed with immunoSEQ multiplex PCR; in TCRdb, only in-frame clones are kept and a portion is missing. The table includes around 1.4 million clones, about 98.5% detected once. The TCR originated in a man aged 30 to 39 in good health. The sequencing input was naive CD4+ T cells sorted from blood. Subset reported: CD45RA+ positively selected. This chain connects TRBV28 to TRBJ1-1; 7 nucleotides match TRBD1. CDR3 nucleotide sequence: TGTGCCAGCAGAGTGACAGGGCTGGTTCGTGAAGCTTTCTTT. Protein product: CASRVTGLVREAFF. Full variable domain (outside the CDR3, taken from reference TRBV28 and TRBJ1-1): DVKVTQSSRYLVKRTGEKVFLECVQDMDHENMFWYRQDPGLGLRLIYFSYDVKMKEKGDIPEGYSVSREKKERFSLILESASTNQTSMYLCASRVTGLVREAFFGQGTRLTVV.